The T cell receptor (beta chain) described here comes from a study of cytomegalovirus exposure and HLA in healthy donors. With 60 Vbeta and 13 Jbeta primers, the PCR was carried out. Assay used: immunoSEQ multiplex PCR; TCRdb lists only in-frame clones, some missing. Recorded for this sample: 100,000 to 150,000 clones. About this clone: No antigen is known for it.

Notes on the study in general: Sequencing likely produced, as an artifact, a cluster of highly shared sequence variants.

The CDR3 extends over 14 amino acids. The clonotype was recovered from a man aged 18 to 35 in good health and CMV-seronegative. The genes are TRBV12-2 and TRBJ1-2; whether TRBD1, the table's D call, matches the DNA was not checked. TRBV12-2 is reported as a pseudogene. The sequencing sample was made of PBMCs. The CDR3 loop is CASRLDRTRYGYTF. The CDR3 nucleotides are TGTGCAAGTCGCTTAGATCGCACACGCTATGGCTACACCTTC.